These T cell receptor beta chains were read from a single sample in a study of technical replicates of blood from several donors. Assay: immunoSEQ multiplex PCR; the TCRdb copy retains only in-frame clones and omits some. The sample includes 75,000 to 90,000 clones, around 95% of them seen just once. The sequencing sample was made of T cells isolated from PBMCs. These receptors originate from a human donor in good health. Each CDR3 is given with its conserved first and last residue. The order of the fields is J gene, clone size, V gene, D gene, CDR3 protein, CDR3 DNA. A D gene is named only where the DNA matches it firmly. The size field is filled for only some rows; it gives once, few, many or a size class.

J: TRBJ1-5
size: -
V: TRBV28
D: -
CDR3: CASSFLGIGNQPQHF
DNA: TGTGCCAGCAGTTTTCTAGGAATAGGCAATCAGCCCCAGCATTTT

J: TRBJ2-3
size: -
V: TRBV6-1
D: TRBD2
CDR3: CASSDWREAEDTQYF
DNA: TGTGCCAGCAGTGACTGGCGGGAGGCTGAAGATACGCAGTATTTT

J: TRBJ1-1
size: -
V: TRBV5-1
D: -
CDR3: CASSLDPGQNTEAFF
DNA: TGCGCCAGCAGCTTGGATCCAGGGCAGAACACTGAAGCTTTCTTT

J: TRBJ1-2
size: -
V: TRBV7-9
D: -
CDR3: CASSSTLPWSEGYTF
DNA: TGTGCCAGCAGCTCAACCCTTCCTTGGAGCGAGGGCTACACCTTC

J: TRBJ2-1
size: -
V: TRBV2
D: TRBD2
CDR3: CASSRASGIVVNEQFF
DNA: TGTGCCAGCAGTCGCGCTAGCGGGATTGTGGTGAATGAGCAGTTCTTC

J: TRBJ1-2
size: few
V: TRBV27
D: -
CDR3: CASSPGGGLVYGYTF
DNA: TGTGCCAGCAGCCCTGGCGGGGGGCTCGTCTATGGCTACACCTTC

J: TRBJ1-4
size: -
V: TRBV28
D: TRBD1
CDR3: CASSLGQGDEKLFF
DNA: TGTGCCAGCAGTCTTGGACAGGGGGATGAAAAACTGTTTTTT

J: TRBJ1-1
size: -
V: TRBV6-1
D: -
CDR3: CASSEALGAGNTEAFF
DNA: TGTGCCAGCAGTGAAGCCCTGGGGGCCGGGAACACTGAAGCTTTCTTT

J: TRBJ2-1
size: -
V: TRBV5-4
D: -
CDR3: CASSFNRGEQFF
DNA: TGTGCCAGCAGCTTTAATCGGGGTGAGCAGTTCTTC

J: TRBJ1-1
size: -
V: TRBV7-9
D: -
CDR3: CASSLAGASAPSTEAFF
DNA: TGTGCCAGCAGCTTAGCTGGGGCTTCCGCTCCAAGCACTGAAGCTTTCTTT

J: TRBJ1-1
size: -
V: TRBV20-1
D: -
CDR3: CSTVMNTEAFF
DNA: TGCAGTACAGTAATGAACACTGAAGCTTTCTTT

J: TRBJ2-5
size: -
V: TRBV27
D: -
CDR3: CASSTGSKTQYF
DNA: TGTGCCAGCAGTACAGGGTCAAAGACCCAGTACTTC

J: TRBJ1-5
size: -
V: TRBV6-6
D: -
CDR3: CARNRHHPPPQHF
DNA: TGTGCCAGGAACAGGCACCATCCGCCCCCCCAGCATTTT

J: TRBJ2-1
size: -
V: TRBV29-1
D: TRBD2
CDR3: CSVDDGTRFYNEQFF
DNA: TGCAGTGTCGATGATGGGACTAGATTCTACAATGAGCAGTTCTTC

J: TRBJ1-3
size: -
V: TRBV11-2
D: -
CDR3: CASELTAYSGNTIYF
DNA: TGTGCCAGCGAACTCACAGCTTACTCTGGAAACACCATATATTTT

J: TRBJ2-7
size: -
V: TRBV25-1
D: TRBD2
CDR3: CASEGTSGLYEQYF
DNA: TGTGCCAGCGAAGGGACTAGCGGGCTCTACGAGCAGTACTTC

J: TRBJ1-4
size: -
V: TRBV9
D: -
CDR3: CASSVDLDTRNEKLFF
DNA: TGTGCCAGCAGCGTAGATTTAGACACCCGAAATGAAAAACTGTTTTTT

J: TRBJ2-2
size: once
V: TRBV28
D: -
CDR3: CASSFQNTGELFF
DNA: TGTGCCAGCAGTTTCCAGAACACCGGGGAGCTGTTTTTT

J: TRBJ2-1
size: once
V: TRBV19
D: TRBD1
CDR3: CASSAMETGTGKYNEQFF
DNA: TGTGCCAGTAGTGCTATGGAGACCGGGACAGGGAAATACAATGAGCAGTTCTTC

J: TRBJ2-7
size: -
V: TRBV19
D: TRBD2
CDR3: CASSIGTSGYEQYF
DNA: TGTGCCAGTAGTATAGGGACTAGCGGTTACGAGCAGTACTTC

J: TRBJ1-1
size: -
V: TRBV7-9
D: -
CDR3: CASSLGRGNTEAFF
DNA: TGTGCCAGCAGCTTGGGCCGGGGGAACACTGAAGCTTTCTTT

J: TRBJ2-7
size: -
V: TRBV19
D: TRBD2
CDR3: CASMAQAGALNEQYF
DNA: TGTGCCAGTATGGCCCAAGCGGGAGCGCTCAACGAGCAGTACTTC

J: TRBJ1-2
size: once
V: TRBV7-6
D: -
CDR3: CASSLDRAYGYTF
DNA: TGTGCCAGCAGCTTAGACAGGGCCTATGGCTACACCTTC

J: TRBJ1-5
size: -
V: TRBV19
D: -
CDR3: CASSIDRGISNQPQHF
DNA: TGTGCCAGTAGTATTGACAGAGGAATTAGCAATCAGCCCCAGCATTTT

J: TRBJ2-5
size: -
V: TRBV2
D: TRBD2
CDR3: CASFSSGRAGETQYF
DNA: TGTGCCAGTTTCTCTAGCGGGAGGGCCGGGGAGACCCAGTACTTC

J: TRBJ2-5
size: -
V: TRBV19
D: TRBD2
CDR3: CASSIGVLAVTRETQYF
DNA: TGTGCCAGTAGTATAGGGGTACTAGCGGTGACGAGAGAGACCCAGTACTTC

J: TRBJ2-3
size: -
V: TRBV7-3
D: -
CDR3: CASSPVGGFTDTQYF
DNA: TGTGCCAGCAGCCCCGTAGGGGGATTCACAGATACGCAGTATTTT

J: TRBJ2-5
size: -
V: TRBV5-1
D: TRBD2
CDR3: CASSLGGAGLAGDETQYF
DNA: TGCGCCAGCAGCTTGGGTGGAGCGGGACTAGCGGGAGACGAGACCCAGTACTTC

J: TRBJ2-5
size: -
V: TRBV6-6
D: TRBD2
CDR3: CASNGGYQETQYF
DNA: TGTGCCAGCAACGGGGGGTACCAAGAGACCCAGTACTTC

J: TRBJ2-7
size: -
V: TRBV7-2
D: TRBD2
CDR3: CASSMGLAGVEQYF
DNA: TGTGCCAGCAGCATGGGACTAGCGGGAGTCGAGCAGTACTTC

J: TRBJ1-3
size: -
V: TRBV6-5
D: -
CDR3: CASSIDSSSGNTIYF
DNA: TGTGCCAGCAGCATTGACAGTAGCTCTGGAAACACCATATATTTT

J: TRBJ1-5
size: -
V: TRBV5-4
D: TRBD1
CDR3: CASSSGQVNQPQHF
DNA: TGTGCCAGCAGCTCGGGACAGGTCAATCAGCCCCAGCATTTT

J: TRBJ2-7
size: -
V: TRBV10-3
D: TRBD2
CDR3: CAISYGRGEEQYF
DNA: TGTGCCATCAGTTACGGGAGGGGTGAGGAGCAGTACTTC

J: TRBJ1-1
size: -
V: TRBV4-1
D: TRBD1
CDR3: CASSKGQGLVTEAFF
DNA: TGCGCCAGCAGCAAAGGACAGGGTTTGGTCACTGAAGCTTTCTTT

J: TRBJ2-3
size: -
V: TRBV5-5
D: TRBD2
CDR3: CASSLVGSREDFTDTQYF
DNA: TGTGCCAGCAGCTTGGTAGGGTCGCGGGAGGATTTTACAGATACGCAGTATTTT

J: TRBJ1-1
size: -
V: TRBV28
D: TRBD1
CDR3: CASRDRGIEAFF
DNA: TGTGCCAGCAGGGACAGGGGCATTGAAGCTTTCTTT

J: TRBJ2-7
size: -
V: TRBV28
D: TRBD2
CDR3: CASLDRTSQYEQYF
DNA: TGTGCCAGCCTAGATAGGACTAGCCAATACGAGCAGTACTTC

J: TRBJ2-7
size: -
V: TRBV9
D: TRBD2
CDR3: CASSVSLAGTGEQYF
DNA: TGTGCCAGCAGCGTAAGCCTAGCGGGTACGGGGGAGCAGTACTTC

J: TRBJ2-7
size: -
V: TRBV28
D: TRBD1
CDR3: CASSPWGTGGYEQYF
DNA: TGTGCCAGCAGCCCTTGGGGGACAGGGGGCTACGAGCAGTACTTC

J: TRBJ2-7
size: -
V: TRBV7-2
D: -
CDR3: CASSTRLYEQYF
DNA: TGTGCCAGCAGCACCAGACTCTACGAGCAGTACTTC

J: TRBJ2-1
size: once
V: TRBV30
D: TRBD2
CDR3: CAWIGASGGYNEQFF
DNA: TGTGCCTGGATAGGGGCCAGCGGGGGGTACAATGAGCAGTTCTTC

J: TRBJ1-4
size: -
V: TRBV28
D: TRBD1
CDR3: CASSYNAGTGGEKLFF
DNA: TGTGCCAGCAGTTACAATGCCGGGACAGGGGGTGAAAAACTGTTTTTT

J: TRBJ1-1
size: -
V: TRBV6-1
D: -
CDR3: CASSYGFTAFF
DNA: TGTGCCAGCAGTTACGGTTTTACAGCTTTCTTT

J: TRBJ1-1
size: few
V: TRBV4-1
D: -
CDR3: CASSQDEFGTEAFF
DNA: TGCGCCAGCAGCCAAGATGAGTTTGGCACTGAAGCTTTCTTT

J: TRBJ2-1
size: -
V: TRBV12-5
D: TRBD2
CDR3: CASARTSGNNEQFF
DNA: TGTGCTAGTGCCCGTACTAGCGGGAACAATGAGCAGTTCTTC

J: TRBJ1-4
size: -
V: TRBV5-6
D: -
CDR3: CASSLVSGQVSF
DNA: TGTGCCAGCAGCTTAGTATCTGGTCAGGTTAGTTTT

J: TRBJ2-7
size: -
V: TRBV28
D: -
CDR3: CASSFGGTYEQYF
DNA: TGTGCCAGCAGTTTCGGCGGGACCTACGAGCAGTACTTC

J: TRBJ1-3
size: once
V: TRBV11-2
D: -
CDR3: CASSLEWGGIYF
DNA: TGTGCCAGCAGCTTAGAGTGGGGCGGCATATATTTT

J: TRBJ1-3
size: few
V: TRBV30
D: -
CDR3: CAWSQGRNTIYF
DNA: TGTGCCTGGAGCCAGGGGCGAAACACCATATATTTT